The 29 T cell receptor beta chains in this list originate from one sample, sequenced in a study of cytomegalovirus exposure and HLA in healthy donors. Primers included in the PCR were 60 Vbeta and 13 Jbeta primers. Clones were sequenced by immunoSEQ multiplex PCR, and TCRdb holds only the in-frame ones, with some missing. The sample has fewer than 80,000 clones; over 60% are singletons. Sequenced sample: PBMCs. The origin of the receptors is a man aged 45-60 years in good health and CMV-seropositive.

The chain employs TRBV14 and TRBJ2-5, with 8 bases identical to TRBD2. This CDR3 comprises 15 residues. J gave up 5 bases and V 4 bases, and 9 bases lay outside the gene matches. Germline CDR1 and CDR2: SGHDN and FVKESK. The CDR3, as DNA: TGTGCCAGCAGCCCGCGATTGGTAGCGGGGGAGACCCAGTACTTC. Encoded protein: CASSPRLVAGETQYF.

The chain carries TRBV28 and TRBJ2-3, with TRBD1 matching 10 bases. The germline V gene encodes CDR1 MDHEN and CDR2 SYDVKM. This CDR3 has 16 residues. V trimming: 5 bases; J trimming: 2 bases; junction bases outside the gene matches: 7. CDR3 residues: CASSKGQGVVTDTQYF. For the CDR3, the DNA is TGTGCCAGCAGTAAAGGACAGGGGGTGGTCACAGATACGCAGTATTTT.

V is TRBV28 and J is TRBJ2-5; no clear D gene. The CDR3 runs 15 residues. Per the germline V gene, CDR1 is MDHEN and CDR2 is SYDVKM. The V end was cut by 10 bases, the J end by 4 bases, with 22 bases between. CDR3 region: CATTPPPIGGETQYF. The CDR3 DNA follows: TGTGCCACCACACCCCCCCCCATAGGCGGAGAGACCCAGTACTTC.

The genes are TRBV7-6 and TRBJ2-7, with TRBD2 as a possible D gene (6 bases). The CDR3 contains 14 residues. Trimming stripped 3 bases from V and 1 base from J, with 10 bases between. Per germline, CDR1 SGHVS and CDR2 FNYEAQ. The CDR3 DNA follows: TGTGCCAGCAGCTTCGGGCGGGGTTCCTACGAGCAGTACTTC. This sequence encodes CASSFGRGSYEQYF.

The chain joins TRBV4-3 to TRBJ1-2; 9 bases map to TRBD1. The CDR3 runs to 16 residues. Germline CDR1 is LGHNA and CDR2 is YSLEER. With V trimmed by 1 base and J by 6 bases, 9 bases remained unmatched. As DNA, the CDR3 is TGCGCCAGCAGCCAAGTATCCCGGGACAGGGAAAATGGCTACACCTTC. Encoded protein: CASSQVSRDRENGYTF.

The CDR3 DNA sequence: TGCGCCAGCAGCCAAGAAGGGACAGGAATTACCTACGAGCAGTACTTC. Translating it yields CASSQEGTGITYEQYF. J is TRBJ2-7 and V is TRBV4-1, with TRBD1 matching over 8 bases. In germline, CDR1 is MGHRA, CDR2 YSYEKL. V lost 0 bases to trimming and J lost 2 bases; unmatched junction nucleotides: 6. The CDR3 is 16 residues long.

The chain joins TRBV4-1 to TRBJ1-1; D remains unclear. This CDR3 is 14 amino acids long. The V gene's germline CDR1 is MGHRA and CDR2 YSYEKL. Trimming took 0 bases from V and 2 from J, leaving 7 bases between them. The CDR3 DNA follows: TGCGCCAGCAGCCAAGACTTCGTTAACACTGAAGCTTTCTTT. Amino acid sequence: CASSQDFVNTEAFF.

This clone was counted between two and nine times. CDR3 loop: CASSQFGEAGGPADTQYF. Here the CDR3 DNA reads TGCGCCAGCAGCCAGTTCGGGGAAGCGGGAGGGCCGGCAGATACGCAGTATTTT. This chain links TRBV4-1 with TRBJ2-3, with 10 bases matching TRBD2. The V gene end was trimmed by 3 bases and the J gene end by 4 bases; junction bases not matched to a gene: 13. Germline V gives CDR1 MGHRA, CDR2 YSYEKL. The CDR3 loop spans 18 amino acids.

This clone has a handful of counts. The J gene is TRBJ1-5, the V gene TRBV9; 7 bases map to TRBD1. The germline gives CDR1 SGDLS, CDR2 YYNGEE. This CDR3 has 14 amino acids. The ends lost 3 bases at V and 1 base at J; junction bases unmatched: 1. The CDR3 nucleotides are TGTGCCAGCAGCGCGACAGGGAGCAATCAGCCCCAGCATTTT. Encoded protein: CASSATGSNQPQHF.

This chain links TRBV19 with TRBJ1-1, with D possibly matching TRBD1 (5 bases). The CDR3 contains 13 residues. V dropped 6 bases and J dropped 1 base, with 9 bases sitting between them. In germline, CDR1 is LNHDA, CDR2 SQIVND (reference sequence). In nucleotides, the CDR3 is TGTGCCAGTAGGCAGGGTGGGAACACTGAAGCTTTCTTT. Its protein product is CASRQGGNTEAFF. The full variable domain, rest sourced from reference TRBV19 and TRBJ1-1, is DGGITQSPKYLFRKEGQNVTLSCEQNLNHDAMYWYRQDPGQGLRLIYYSQIVNDFQKGDIAEGYSVSREKKESFPLTVTSAQKNPTAFYLCASRQGGNTEAFFGQGTRLTVV.

The rearrangement uses TRBV5-4 and TRBJ2-7, with D uncertain. Germline assignment: CDR1 SGHNT and CDR2 YYREEE (reference sequence). The CDR3 contains 16 residues. V was shortened by 4 bases and J by 0 bases, with 17 bases between the two germline ends. The DNA for the CDR3 is TGTGCCAGCAGCCCGGAGCGACTCATGAGCTCCTACGAGCAGTACTTC. This translates into CASSPERLMSSYEQYF.

The rearrangement links TRBV14 to TRBJ1-2; 7 positions agree with TRBD1. CDR1 and CDR2 (germline): SGHDN, FVKESK. This CDR3 has 16 amino acids. J lost 1 base, V lost 4 bases, and 9 bases had no gene match. The CDR3 nucleotides read TGTGCCAGCAGCCGAAGGGGGCAGGGGATTAACTATGGCTACACCTTC. Amino acid sequence: CASSRRGQGINYGYTF.

V and J are TRBV30 and TRBJ1-5; tentative D call: TRBD1 (6 bases). There are 15 residues in the CDR3. Germline CDR1 is GTSNPN and CDR2 is SVGIG (reference sequence). The V end lost 0 bases, the J end lost 2 bases, and 11 bases lay between the germline ends. CDR3: CAWSVGTSGNQPQHF. CDR3 nucleotide sequence: TGTGCCTGGAGTGTGGGGACATCGGGCAATCAGCCCCAGCATTTT.

The chain is built from TRBV6-6 and TRBJ2-7; the D is unclear. From germline, CDR1 is MNHNY and CDR2 SVGAGI (reference sequence). V shed 0 bases and J shed 2 bases, with 11 bases lying between them. This CDR3 has 15 amino acids. The CDR3 loop reads CASSYSEIIPYEQYF. CDR3 nucleotides: TGTGCCAGCAGTTACTCTGAGATTATTCCCTACGAGCAGTACTTC.

This clone has only a few counts. This chain links TRBV19 with TRBJ1-4, with D unresolved. From germline, CDR1 is LNHDA and CDR2 SQIVND (reference sequence). V shed 8 bases and J shed 3 bases, with 10 bases lying between them. The CDR3 loop spans 13 amino acids. The CDR3 nucleotides read TGTGCCAGTTGGGGAGCAGCTAATGAAAAACTGTTTTTT. It codes for CASWGAANEKLFF. The full variable domain, rest sourced from reference TRBV19 and TRBJ1-4, is DGGITQSPKYLFRKEGQNVTLSCEQNLNHDAMYWYRQDPGQGLRLIYYSQIVNDFQKGDIAEGYSVSREKKESFPLTVTSAQKNPTAFYLCASWGAANEKLFFGSGTQLSVL.

This clone was seen more than once but under ten times. This chain connects TRBV14 to TRBJ2-3, with 15 bases aligning to TRBD2. Unmatched junction bases numbered 7, after V lost 0 bases and J lost 0 bases. Germline CDR1 is SGHDN and CDR2 is FVKESK. This CDR3 is built from 20 residues. In DNA form, the CDR3 reads TGTGCCAGCAGCCAAGAGGGGGGACTAGCGGGGGGCTGGAGCACAGATACGCAGTATTTT. Translated: CASSQEGGLAGGWSTDTQYF.

This clone appeared once. The chain links TRBV4-3 to TRBJ1-6; D ambiguous. The CDR3 sequence is 14 residues long. V was clipped by 3 bases and J by 7 bases, with 10 bases between them. CDR1 and CDR2 from the germline V gene are LGHNA and YSLEER. CDR3 residues: CASSHRAGNSPLHF. The CDR3 coding sequence is TGCGCCAGCAGCCACCGTGCTGGCAATTCACCCCTCCACTTT.

This chain uses TRBV7-3 with TRBJ2-3; 9 bases are shared with TRBD2. J was trimmed by 4 bases and V by 4 bases; bases with no gene match: 6. Germline values: CDR1 SGHTA, CDR2 FQGTGA. The CDR3 runs to 15 residues. CDR3: CASSSSSGTADTQYF. The DNA of the CDR3 is TGTGCCAGCAGCTCCTCTAGCGGGACCGCAGATACGCAGTATTTT. The whole variable domain, filled in from reference TRBV7-3 and TRBJ2-3, reads GAGVSQTPSNKVTEKGKYVELRCDPISGHTALYWYRQSLGQGPEFLIYFQGTGAADDSGLPNDRFFAVRPEGSVSTLKIQRTERGDSAVYLCASSSSSGTADTQYFGPGTRLTVL.

This chain connects TRBV10-1 to TRBJ2-1, with 11 positions matching TRBD1. CDR1 and CDR2 (germline): WNHNN, SYGVQD (reference sequence). The length of the CDR3 is 17 residues. The V and J ends lost 3 bases and 4 bases, in that order; junction bases with no gene match: 8. CDR3 sequence reads: CASSESDRGLVYNEQFF. The DNA of the CDR3 is TGCGCCAGCAGTGAATCGGACAGGGGGCTCGTTTACAATGAGCAGTTCTTC.

This chain connects TRBV6-4 to TRBJ2-3; possible D gene TRBD2, 5 bases. V gave up 4 bases and J gave up 1 base, with 12 bases separating them. CDR3 length: 15 residues. Germline CDR1 and CDR2: MRHNA and SNTAGT. CDR3 in amino acids: CASSVEGLRTDTQYF. Written as DNA, the CDR3 is TGTGCCAGCAGTGTGGAAGGACTTCGCACAGATACGCAGTATTTT.

The chain couples TRBV27 to TRBJ2-7; tentative D call: TRBD1 (6 bases). Germline-derived CDR1 and CDR2 are MNHEY and SMNVEV (reference sequence). The CDR3 has 14 amino acids. The V and J ends lost 4 bases and 5 bases respectively, with 15 bases between them. CDR3 in amino acids: CASSSHRTVNEQYF. The CDR3 DNA sequence: TGTGCCAGCAGTTCCCATAGGACAGTAAACGAGCAGTACTTC.

The chain employs TRBV5-4 and TRBJ1-1; D is possibly TRBD1 (6 bases). Trimming left V 4 bases short and J 4 bases short, with 17 bases between. CDR1 and CDR2 (germline): SGHNT, YYREEE (reference sequence). The CDR3 extends over 15 amino acids. For the CDR3, the DNA is TGTGCCAGCAGCCCAAAACAGGGATTCGGCACTGAAGCTTTCTTT. The encoded protein is CASSPKQGFGTEAFF. Looking up the rest from reference TRBV5-4 and TRBJ1-1 gives the full variable domain: ETGVTQSPTHLIKTRGQQVTLRCSSQSGHNTVSWYQQALGQGPQFIFQYYREEENGRGNFPPRFSGLQFPNYSSELNVNALELDDSALYLCASSPKQGFGTEAFFGQGTRLTVV.

The CDR3 is CASRPPGVAGGEAFF. CDR3 nucleotide sequence: TGTGCCAGCAGACCCCCGGGAGTGGCAGGCGGTGAAGCTTTCTTT. The chain couples TRBV6-6 to TRBJ1-1; D not resolved. Germline CDR1 and CDR2: MNHNY and SVGAGI (reference sequence). The CDR3 runs to 15 residues. V shed 6 bases and J shed 7 bases, with 21 bases lying between them.

This chain uses TRBV18 with TRBJ2-5; a weak D match, TRBD2 (5 bases). V was shortened by 6 bases and J by 2 bases, with 16 bases between the two germline ends. Germline CDR1 and CDR2: KGHSH and LQKENI. The CDR3 consists of 15 residues. The CDR3 protein is CASSRDLGIQETQYF. For the CDR3, the DNA is TGTGCCAGCTCCCGGGATCTAGGGATTCAAGAGACCCAGTACTTC. Full variable domain (outside the CDR3, taken from reference TRBV18 and TRBJ2-5): NAGVMQNPRHLVRRRGQEARLRCSPMKGHSHVYWYRQLPEEGLKFMVYLQKENIIDESGMPKERFSAEFPKEGPSILRIQQVVRGDSAAYFCASSRDLGIQETQYFGPGTRLLVL.

V and J are TRBV5-4 and TRBJ2-7; no firm D call. V gave up 0 bases and J gave up 4 bases, with 14 bases separating them. CDR3 length equals 15 residues. Germline V gene sequence: CDR1 SGHNT, CDR2 YYREEE (reference sequence). The CDR3 coding sequence is TGTGCCAGCAGCTTGGACAGCCCCTTTTATTACGAGCAGTACTTC. It translates to CASSLDSPFYYEQYF.

This chain connects TRBV7-6 to TRBJ2-1, with 7 bases matching TRBD2. Germline trimming cut 0 bases from V and 5 bases from J; bases unmatched to any gene: 1. This CDR3 comprises 14 residues. CDR1 and CDR2 from the germline V gene are SGHVS and FNYEAQ. For the CDR3, the DNA is TGTGCCAGCAGCTTAGCGGGGGGGAACAATGAGCAGTTCTTC. Amino acid sequence: CASSLAGGNNEQFF.

The CDR3 reads CASSVEEGGAKNIQYF. The DNA for the CDR3 is TGTGCCAGCAGCGTAGAGGAGGGGGGGGCCAAAAACATTCAGTACTTC. This rearrangement joins TRBV9 to TRBJ2-4; weak D call: TRBD2 (7 bases). Germline V gene data show CDR1 as SGDLS and CDR2 as YYNGEE. The V end lost 0 bases, the J end lost 1 base, and 11 bases lay between the germline ends. This CDR3 has 16 amino acids.

The rearrangement uses TRBV28 and TRBJ2-3; perhaps TRBD2 as D (5 bases). V was cut by 1 base and J by 1 base, with 9 bases left in between. Germline assignment: CDR1 MDHEN and CDR2 SYDVKM. The CDR3 contains 15 residues. The CDR3 sequence is CASSLSRGGTDTQYF. The CDR3 DNA reads TGTGCCAGCAGTTTATCTCGGGGAGGCACAGATACGCAGTATTTT.

The V and J genes are TRBV30 and TRBJ2-5, with 9 bases lining up with TRBD2. This CDR3 region has 15 residues. Losses at the gene ends were 4 bases for V and 2 bases for J; bases not matched to a gene: 8. Germline CDR1 GTSNPN, CDR2 SVGIG (reference sequence). In DNA, the CDR3 is TGTGCCTGGACCCCCTATAGCGGGAGACAAGAGACCCAGTACTTC. Protein: CAWTPYSGRQETQYF. Complete variable domain (other parts from reference TRBV30 and TRBJ2-5): SQTIHQWPATLVQPVGSPLSLECTVEGTSNPNLYWYRQAAGRGLQLLFYSVGIGQISSEVPQNLSASRPQDRQFILSSKKLLLSDSGFYLCAWTPYSGRQETQYFGPGTRLLVL.